The source of this TCR beta chain is a study of T cells after yellow fever vaccination. Study results and limitations: On re-exposure, the response was weaker but peaked faster, at day 5 versus 15. At around 95% for CD4 and almost 90% for CD8, most primary-vaccination clones showed up again after the booster.

CDR3 length: 13 residues. The germline V gene encodes CDR1 SGHRS and CDR2 YFSETQ. The ends were cut back, 4 bases at V and 3 bases at J, with 9 bases in the middle. The authors made TCR cDNA by 5'RACE template switching, adding a universal primer site and UMIs. In TCRdb, the 5' RACE reads were re-called with MiXCR into one record per CDR3 protein. The table records 65,000 to 70,000 distinct CDR3 sequences, roughly 6% of them present only once. Many counts were recorded for this clonotype. Its matching antigen is unknown. The chain couples TRBV5-1 to TRBJ2-3; D might be TRBD1 (6 bases). Specimen: CD4+ T cells sorted from PBMCs, collected around 15 days after the first yellow fever vaccination. The clonotype comes from a man between 18 and 35 years old who received the YFV17D yellow fever vaccine. CDR3 sequence (DNA): TGCGCCAGCAGCGCCGGACAGACAGATACGCAGTATTTT. Its protein is CASSAGQTDTQYF.